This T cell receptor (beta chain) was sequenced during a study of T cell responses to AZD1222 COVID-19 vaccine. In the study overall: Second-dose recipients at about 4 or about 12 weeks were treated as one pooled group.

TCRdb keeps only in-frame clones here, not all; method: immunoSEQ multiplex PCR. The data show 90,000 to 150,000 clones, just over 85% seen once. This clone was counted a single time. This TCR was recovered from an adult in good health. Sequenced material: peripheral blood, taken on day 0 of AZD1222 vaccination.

CDR3 in DNA: TGCGCCAGCAGCCCAACTCGGGGTGAAAAACTGTTTTTT. This sequence encodes CASSPTRGEKLFF. The V gene is TRBV4-1, the J gene TRBJ1-4; D is unresolved. V was cut by 4 bases and J by 7 bases, with 10 bases left in between. The CDR3 loop spans 13 amino acids. Germline lookup yields CDR1 MGHRA and CDR2 YSYEKL.